Only a few counts were recorded for the clone carrying this T cell receptor (beta chain). TCRdb re-called the 5' RACE reads with MiXCR, one entry per CDR3 protein. The sample consists of around 200,000 distinct CDR3 sequences, 18% of them appearing once. The data originate from a study of T-cell memory formation after mild COVID-19. V lost 6 bases and J lost 8; bases outside the gene matches: 5. Germline V lookup: CDR1 LNHDA, CDR2 SQIVND (reference sequence). This CDR3 contains 12 residues. This sequence was found in a man between 18 and 35 years old who had mild COVID-19 (a few samples of this study predate the infection). Cell type and time point are not known. Input material: PBMCs or a T cell subset sorted from them (not recorded which). This rearrangement joins TRBV19 to TRBJ1-2; 8 bases align to TRBD1. The CDR3, as DNA: TGTGCCAGTAGGACAGGGGCGGACGGCTACACCTTC. It codes for CASRTGADGYTF.